This TCR beta chain was identified during a study of shared clonotypes between healthy human individuals. Study in general: The study drew on two women and a few men aged 18 to 49 as donors. Findings and limits, study-wide: On the whole, naive subsets had larger estimated richness than memory subsets had.

As for this clone: Its antigen is currently unknown. The identical CDR3 is also encoded by other nucleotide sequences in the sample.

The CDR3 has 13 amino acids. Germline values: CDR1 ENHRY, CDR2 SYGVKD. With 0 bases removed from V and 0 bases from J, the gap between germline ends came to 3 bases. CD8 cells regarded as naive lacked CD45RO, were positively chosen for CCR7, and omitted terminally differentiated effector memory CD45RA+ cells. Original analysis: Junction-only sequences without quality scores were provided by ImmunoSEQ, so filtering was different. This table comes from immunoSEQ multiplex PCR, and its TCRdb copy is limited to in-frame clones, with some not included. V and J calls plus clone size are reproduced from that table; the DNA served to infer D and trimming. The profile shows about 2 million clones, around 96% of them singletons.

The chain uses TRBV10-3 and TRBJ2-7, with unresolved D. This receptor was obtained from a man aged 18 to 35 in good health. Sequencing was done on a sample of naive CD8+ T cells sorted from blood. The CDR3 bases are TGTGCCATCAGTGAGTCGAGCTCCTACGAGCAGTACTTC. Protein product: CAISESSSYEQYF.